Listed below are T cell receptor beta chains from one sample, sequenced in a study of blood T cells in healthy people across ages. TCRdb ran MiXCR on the 5' RACE reads and lists one entry per CDR3 protein. The data contain hundreds of thousands of distinct CDR3 sequences, 20% to 30% of them singletons. Another study also made use of these data, one on T cells of mothers and their children.

Material: blood. These receptors all stem from a boy between 5 and 17 years old in good health. Both conserved end residues are part of each CDR3. A D gene is named only where the DNA matches it firmly. A clone size is listed for some rows: how often the clone was seen (once, few, many), or a class if it is expanded.

clone_size: few
d_call: NA
v_call: TRBV20-1
j_call: TRBJ2-7
cdr3_nt: TGCAGTGCTAGAGATTTGGGCAGCTCCTACGAGCAGTACTTC
cdr3_aa: CSARDLGSSYEQYF

clone_size: NA
d_call: TRBD1
v_call: TRBV29-1
j_call: TRBJ2-1
cdr3_nt: TGCAGCAGCAATGGGGGCAGGGGGCTCGATGAGCAGTTCTTC
cdr3_aa: CSSNGGRGLDEQFF

clone_size: NA
d_call: NA
v_call: TRBV7-8
j_call: TRBJ2-2
cdr3_nt: TGTGCCAGCAGCTTTATCGAAGGGGCTAACACCGGGGAGCTGTTTTTT
cdr3_aa: CASSFIEGANTGELFF

clone_size: few
d_call: NA
v_call: TRBV7-2
j_call: TRBJ1-1
cdr3_nt: TGTGCCAGCAGAGGAGACCAGGGGAAGACTGAAGCTTTCTTT
cdr3_aa: CASRGDQGKTEAFF

clone_size: NA
d_call: NA
v_call: TRBV28
j_call: TRBJ2-4
cdr3_nt: TGTGCCAGCAGTTTGGAGGAAAACATTCAGTACTTC
cdr3_aa: CASSLEENIQYF

clone_size: few
d_call: NA
v_call: TRBV6-4
j_call: TRBJ2-5
cdr3_nt: TGTGCCAGCAGTGACCGAGTGGGCGGACAAGAGACCCAGTACTTC
cdr3_aa: CASSDRVGGQETQYF

clone_size: NA
d_call: TRBD1
v_call: TRBV7-3
j_call: TRBJ2-6
cdr3_nt: TGTGCCAGCAGCTTACGACAGGGGGCAGATGGGGCCAACGTCCTGACTTTC
cdr3_aa: CASSLRQGADGANVLTF

clone_size: few
d_call: NA
v_call: TRBV20-1
j_call: TRBJ2-2
cdr3_nt: TGCAGTGCTAGCAGGGTCCAGAACACCGGGGAGCTGTTTTTT
cdr3_aa: CSASRVQNTGELFF

clone_size: few
d_call: NA
v_call: TRBV5-6
j_call: TRBJ2-4
cdr3_nt: TGTGCCAGCAGCTCGTCCGGGACACTCCTAGCCAAAAACATTCAGTACTTC
cdr3_aa: CASSSSGTLLAKNIQYF

clone_size: NA
d_call: NA
v_call: TRBV2
j_call: TRBJ1-1
cdr3_nt: TGTGCCAGCACTTCCACAAGAGCCGGGGCCGAGGCAGCTTTCTTT
cdr3_aa: CASTSTRAGAEAAFF

clone_size: once
d_call: NA
v_call: TRBV5-1
j_call: TRBJ2-2
cdr3_nt: TGCGCCAGCAGCTTGGCCGCGCAGGGAAGTACCGGGGAGCTGTTTTTT
cdr3_aa: CASSLAAQGSTGELFF

clone_size: NA
d_call: TRBD2
v_call: TRBV20-1
j_call: TRBJ2-7
cdr3_nt: TGCAGTGCTGCAGGCCTAGCGGGAGCCCCCTACGAGCAGTACTTC
cdr3_aa: CSAAGLAGAPYEQYF

clone_size: NA
d_call: NA
v_call: TRBV28
j_call: TRBJ1-5
cdr3_nt: TGTGCCAGCAGTTTAAGACAATTTAGCAATCAGCCCCAGCATTTT
cdr3_aa: CASSLRQFSNQPQHF

clone_size: few
d_call: NA
v_call: TRBV10-3
j_call: TRBJ2-5
cdr3_nt: TGTGCCATCCGCGGGGATACTCCACAAGAGACCCAGTACTTC
cdr3_aa: CAIRGDTPQETQYF

clone_size: NA
d_call: NA
v_call: TRBV20-1
j_call: TRBJ2-1
cdr3_nt: TGCAGTGCTAGAGTTCCAGGGGGGAATGAGCAGTTCTTC
cdr3_aa: CSARVPGGNEQFF

clone_size: few
d_call: NA
v_call: TRBV7-9
j_call: TRBJ2-5
cdr3_nt: TGTGCCAGCAGCTTAGGGCAGGGGACGGAGGAGCAGTACTTC
cdr3_aa: CASSLGQGTEEQYF

clone_size: few
d_call: NA
v_call: TRBV7-3
j_call: TRBJ2-1
cdr3_nt: TGTGCCAGCAGCTCAACGGGGCTTAAGGGGTCCTACAATGAGCAGTTCTTC
cdr3_aa: CASSSTGLKGSYNEQFF

clone_size: NA
d_call: NA
v_call: TRBV29-1
j_call: TRBJ2-7
cdr3_nt: TGCAGCGTTCCCGGGACTCTCTACGAGCAGTACTTC
cdr3_aa: CSVPGTLYEQYF

clone_size: NA
d_call: TRBD1
v_call: TRBV2
j_call: TRBJ2-1
cdr3_nt: TGTGCCAGCAGCGGGGACAGGGGACCTAACAATGAGCAGTTCTTC
cdr3_aa: CASSGDRGPNNEQFF

clone_size: NA
d_call: NA
v_call: TRBV28
j_call: TRBJ1-2
cdr3_nt: TGTGCCAGCACCTATGAATTTCGGGATTATGGCTACACCTTC
cdr3_aa: CASTYEFRDYGYTF

clone_size: many
d_call: TRBD1
v_call: TRBV5-5
j_call: TRBJ1-2
cdr3_nt: TGTGCCAGCAGCTTGGGCAGGGGGAGTAACTATGGCTACACCTTC
cdr3_aa: CASSLGRGSNYGYTF

clone_size: NA
d_call: NA
v_call: TRBV19
j_call: TRBJ1-5
cdr3_nt: TGTGCCAGTAGTACCATGGGGTTGGGTGGTCAGCCCCAGCATTTT
cdr3_aa: CASSTMGLGGQPQHF

clone_size: NA
d_call: TRBD1
v_call: TRBV7-9
j_call: TRBJ2-1
cdr3_nt: TGTGCCAGCAGCTTAGGACAGGGCGGGTCCTACAATGAGCAGTTCTTC
cdr3_aa: CASSLGQGGSYNEQFF

clone_size: NA
d_call: NA
v_call: TRBV30
j_call: TRBJ1-1
cdr3_nt: TGTGCCTGGAGAGAACCGGGAGCCAAAGCTTTCTTT
cdr3_aa: CAWREPGAKAFF

clone_size: NA
d_call: TRBD2
v_call: TRBV19
j_call: TRBJ2-5
cdr3_nt: TGTGCCAGTAGTATAGTTAGCGGGAGCGGTGGAGAGACCCAGTACTTC
cdr3_aa: CASSIVSGSGGETQYF

clone_size: few
d_call: NA
v_call: TRBV7-2
j_call: TRBJ2-1
cdr3_nt: TGTGCCAGCAGCCCCGCGCGGGGGCAGGGCAATGAGCAGTTCTTC
cdr3_aa: CASSPARGQGNEQFF

clone_size: NA
d_call: NA
v_call: TRBV28
j_call: TRBJ1-2
cdr3_nt: TGTGCCAGCAGTTCCATTAACTATGGCTACACCTTC
cdr3_aa: CASSSINYGYTF

clone_size: NA
d_call: NA
v_call: TRBV21-1
j_call: TRBJ2-1
cdr3_nt: TGTGCCAGCAGCAAACCCCGGACAGGGGACTACAATGAGCAGTTCTTC
cdr3_aa: CASSKPRTGDYNEQFF

clone_size: few
d_call: NA
v_call: TRBV12-3/TRBV12-4
j_call: TRBJ1-1
cdr3_nt: TGTGCCAGCAGTTTTATCCCTCCGGCATTAACCGTAATCGGGGGGGGTGAAGCTTTCTTT
cdr3_aa: CASSFIPPALTVIGGGEAFF

clone_size: NA
d_call: NA
v_call: TRBV6-1
j_call: TRBJ1-5
cdr3_nt: TGTGCCAGCAGTGAAAGCAGGGGTAGACAGCCCCAGCATTTT
cdr3_aa: CASSESRGRQPQHF

clone_size: few
d_call: NA
v_call: TRBV9
j_call: TRBJ1-2
cdr3_nt: TGTGCCAGCCCCCCCGTAGGTGTGGGACAATTC
cdr3_aa: CASPPVGVGQF

clone_size: NA
d_call: NA
v_call: TRBV5-1
j_call: TRBJ2-1
cdr3_nt: TGCGCCAGCAGAAACAGGGGGGGCCCTAACAATGAGCAGTTCTTC
cdr3_aa: CASRNRGGPNNEQFF

clone_size: few
d_call: NA
v_call: TRBV4-1
j_call: TRBJ2-1
cdr3_nt: TGCGCCAGCAGCCTCACGGGCAGCCGCAATGAGCAGTTCTTC
cdr3_aa: CASSLTGSRNEQFF

clone_size: NA
d_call: NA
v_call: TRBV5-1
j_call: TRBJ2-3
cdr3_nt: TGCGCCAGCAGCTTGGAAGGTTTGGAGGGGGCTTTCGATGGCACAGATACGCAGTATTTT
cdr3_aa: CASSLEGLEGAFDGTDTQYF

clone_size: NA
d_call: NA
v_call: TRBV4-1
j_call: TRBJ2-1
cdr3_nt: TGCGCCAGCAGCCCCTCTAGCCGCAATGAGCAGTTCTTC
cdr3_aa: CASSPSSRNEQFF

clone_size: NA
d_call: TRBD2
v_call: TRBV20-1
j_call: TRBJ2-3
cdr3_nt: TGCAGTGCTAGAGGGGGTGACGGGAGGGCGGATACGCAGTATTTT
cdr3_aa: CSARGGDGRADTQYF

clone_size: NA
d_call: NA
v_call: TRBV12-3/TRBV12-4
j_call: TRBJ1-2
cdr3_nt: TGTGCCAGCAGCCCCGACAGGCCCCATGGCTACACCTTC
cdr3_aa: CASSPDRPHGYTF